The 3 T cell receptor beta chains in this list originate from one sample, sequenced in a study of T-cell reconstitution after alpha-beta-depleted transplantation in children. TCRbeta library preparation incorporated unique molecular identifiers. TCRdb redid the calling of the PCR reads with MiXCR, one entry per CDR3 protein. Of roughly 500,000 distinct CDR3 sequences in the sample, 30% to 35% are singletons; the top ten hold 2% to 3%. Specimen: PBMCs from the stem cell graft donor, collected from the stem cell graft. These receptors came from a human donor who donated a stem cell graft to a child with aplastic anemia.

This clonotype was counted between two and nine times. This chain connects TRBV12-3 or TRBV12-4 to TRBJ1-5; 9 positions agree with TRBD1. J gave up 5 bases and V 4 bases, and 3 bases lay outside the gene matches. This CDR3 has 14 amino acids. DNA of the CDR3: TGTGCCAGCAGTTCCGGGACAGGGTATCAGCCCCAGCATTTT. It translates to CASSSGTGYQPQHF.

The chain employs TRBV4-3 and TRBJ2-7; D may be TRBD1 (6 bases). The germline V gene encodes CDR1 LGHNA and CDR2 YSLEER. CDR3 length: 17 amino acids. Deletions cut 0 bases from V and 2 bases from J, with 17 bases between. The CDR3 loop reads CASSQDLGRGQTYEQYF. The DNA of the CDR3 is TGCGCCAGCAGCCAAGACCTAGGCAGGGGACAAACCTACGAGCAGTACTTC.

This clonotype was observed a handful of times. The chain uses TRBV9 and TRBJ2-1; TRBD2 matches 7 bases. V was pared by 4 bases and J by 6 bases, with 13 bases of the junction left unmatched. Germline values: CDR1 SGDLS, CDR2 YYNGEE. This CDR3 has 16 residues. CDR3: CASSLRTSGIGNEQFF. CDR3 DNA sequence: TGTGCCAGCAGCCTAAGGACCAGCGGGATCGGCAATGAGCAGTTCTTC.